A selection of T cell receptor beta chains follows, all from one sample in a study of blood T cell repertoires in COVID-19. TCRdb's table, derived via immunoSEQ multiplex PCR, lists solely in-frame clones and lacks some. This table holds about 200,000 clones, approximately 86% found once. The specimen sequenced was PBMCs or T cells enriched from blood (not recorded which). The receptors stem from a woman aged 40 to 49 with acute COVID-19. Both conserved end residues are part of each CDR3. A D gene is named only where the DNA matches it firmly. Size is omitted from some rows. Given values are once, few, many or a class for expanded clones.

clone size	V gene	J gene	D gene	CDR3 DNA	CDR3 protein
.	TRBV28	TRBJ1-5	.	TGTGCCAGCAGGAACGGGGGTCAGCCCCAGCATTTT	CASRNGGQPQHF
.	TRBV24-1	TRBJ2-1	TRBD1	TGTGCCACCGACCTGGGACAGTGTAGACACAATGAGCAGTTCTTC	CATDLGQCRHNEQFF
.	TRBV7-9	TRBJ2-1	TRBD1	TGTGCCAGCAGCCCTAGAGGGGGCCAGGGGGTAACCCATGAGCAGTTCTTC	CASSPRGGQGVTHEQFF
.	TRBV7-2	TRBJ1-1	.	TGTGCCAGCAGCTTAGGGCTTGCGGGAGCTTTCTTT	CASSLGLAGAFF
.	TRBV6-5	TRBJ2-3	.	TGTGCCAGCAGTTACGGGGGGACGGGGGATACGCAGTATTTT	CASSYGGTGDTQYF
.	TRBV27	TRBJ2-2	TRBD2	TGTGCCAGCAGCCACAATAGCGGGAGTGTCACCGGGGAGCTGTTTTTT	CASSHNSGSVTGELFF
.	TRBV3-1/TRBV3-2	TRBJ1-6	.	TGTGCCAGCAGGCTCCTGGGGGGGTCAGCTGGGTCCTATAATTCACCCCTCCACTTT	CASRLLGGSAGSYNSPLHF
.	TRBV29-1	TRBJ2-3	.	TGCAGCGTGACTAGAGGGAGACCCACAGATACGCAGTATTTT	CSVTRGRPTDTQYF
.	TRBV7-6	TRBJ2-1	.	TGTGCCAGCAGCTTAGACTCCCGAGAAAACAATGAGCAGTTCTTC	CASSLDSRENNEQFF
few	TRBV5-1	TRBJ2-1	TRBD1	TGCGCCAGCAGCTCCTCAGGGGGCCCTAACAATGAGCAGTTCTTC	CASSSSGGPNNEQFF
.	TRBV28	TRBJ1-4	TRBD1	TGTGCCAGCAGTGGGACAGCACGTAATGAAAAACTGTTTTTT	CASSGTARNEKLFF
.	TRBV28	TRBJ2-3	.	TGTGCCAGCAGTTTAGTCGCGGGATATACGCAGTATTTT	CASSLVAGYTQYF
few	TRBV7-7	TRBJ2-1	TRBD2	TGTGCCAGCAATATAGGGGTAGCGGGACCTCACAATGAGCAGTTCTTC	CASNIGVAGPHNEQFF
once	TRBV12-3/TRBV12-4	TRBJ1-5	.	TGTGCCAGCAGTTTAACCAGGGATCAGCCCCAGCATTTT	CASSLTRDQPQHF
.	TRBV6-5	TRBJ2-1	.	TGTGCCAGCAGTTACCACGGGACATGGAAATTCAATGAGCAGTTCTTC	CASSYHGTWKFNEQFF
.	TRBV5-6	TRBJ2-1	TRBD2	TGTGCCAGCAGCTTTTTAGCGGGGCGGTACCACAATGAGCAGTTCTTC	CASSFLAGRYHNEQFF
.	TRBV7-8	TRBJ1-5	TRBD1	TGTGCCAGCAGCTTAGGAGGGACAGGGGGTCTGCCCCAGCATTTT	CASSLGGTGGLPQHF
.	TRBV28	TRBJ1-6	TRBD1	TGTGCCAGCAGTTACCTCCAGACAGGGTCTTATTCACCCCTCCACTTT	CASSYLQTGSYSPLHF
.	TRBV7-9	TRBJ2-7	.	TGTGCCAGCAGCTTAGCCGCAGGGAAAGGCGAGCAGTACTTC	CASSLAAGKGEQYF
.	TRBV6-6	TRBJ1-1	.	TGTGCCAGCAGTTGGACTTCTCGGGGCACTGAAGCTTTCTTT	CASSWTSRGTEAFF
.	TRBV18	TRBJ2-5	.	TGTGCCAGCTCACTGAGGGCCCAAGAGACCCAGTACTTC	CASSLRAQETQYF
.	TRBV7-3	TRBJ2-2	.	TGTGCCAGCAACCTCGGGGCCGGGGAGCTGTTTTTT	CASNLGAGELFF
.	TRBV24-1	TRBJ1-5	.	TGTGCCACCAGGGGGGGGCCATCTTATCAGCCCCAGCATTTT	CATRGGPSYQPQHF
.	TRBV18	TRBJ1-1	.	TGTGCCAGCTCACTGGACGGCGGGGGGAGTGCTTTCTTT	CASSLDGGGSAFF
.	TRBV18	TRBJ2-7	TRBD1	TGTGCCAGCTCGCCGGGACAGGGAGGATCGTTCTCCTACGAGCAGTACTTC	CASSPGQGGSFSYEQYF
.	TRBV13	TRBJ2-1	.	TGTGCCAGCAGCTTACCCGCGGGTCGCTCCTACAATGAGCAGTTCTTC	CASSLPAGRSYNEQFF
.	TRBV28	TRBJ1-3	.	TGTGCCAGCACCCTGGGCGGGGGCGCTGGAAACACCATATATTTT	CASTLGGGAGNTIYF
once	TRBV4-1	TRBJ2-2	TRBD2	TGCGCCAGCAGCCAAGACAGCGGGATTAACACCGGGGAGCTGTTTTTT	CASSQDSGINTGELFF
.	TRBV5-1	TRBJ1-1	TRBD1	TGCGCCAGCAGCTTGGGGGGGACAGTGGGCACTGAAGCTTTCTTT	CASSLGGTVGTEAFF
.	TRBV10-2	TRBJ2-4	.	TGCGCCAGCAGTGACGGGGCCAAAAACATTCAGTACTTC	CASSDGAKNIQYF
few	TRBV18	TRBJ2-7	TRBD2	TGTGCCAGCTCACCACTCCCGACTAGCGGGAGCAAGTACGAGCAGTACTTC	CASSPLPTSGSKYEQYF
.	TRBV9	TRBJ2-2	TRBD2	TGTGCCAGCAGCGTATATGCGGGAGGCTGGGAGCTGTTTTTT	CASSVYAGGWELFF
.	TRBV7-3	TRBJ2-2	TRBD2	TGTGCCAGCAGCCCAATGACTAGCGGCAACACCGGGGAGCTGTTTTTT	CASSPMTSGNTGELFF
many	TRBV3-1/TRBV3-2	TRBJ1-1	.	TGTGCCAGCAGCCCAACCAGGGAAACTGAAGCTTTCTTT	CASSPTRETEAFF
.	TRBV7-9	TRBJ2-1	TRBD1	TGTGCCAGCAGCTTAAAGTCAACCGGGACAGGGGGCAATGAGCAGTTCTTC	CASSLKSTGTGGNEQFF
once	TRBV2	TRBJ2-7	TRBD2	TGTGCCAGCAGTCTCCCTAGGAGGTTTGGGGGGGTCGAGCAGTACTTC	CASSLPRRFGGVEQYF
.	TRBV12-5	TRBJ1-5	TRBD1	TGTGCTAGTAAAACAGGGGCTCAGCCCCAGCATTTT	CASKTGAQPQHF
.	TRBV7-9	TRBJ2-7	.	TGTGCCACCTCCGGAGGAGGGGTCTCCTACGAGCAGTACTTC	CATSGGGVSYEQYF
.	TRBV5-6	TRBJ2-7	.	TGTGCCAGCGGACTGGTGGGAAGCTCCTACGAGCAGTACTTC	CASGLVGSSYEQYF
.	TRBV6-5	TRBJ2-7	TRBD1	TGTGCCAGCAGTTACGGGGGGACAGGCTACGAGCAGTACTTC	CASSYGGTGYEQYF
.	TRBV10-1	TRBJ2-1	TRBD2	TGCGCCAGCAGTGAAACCCCGGGACTAGGAAGGAATGAGCAGTTCTTC	CASSETPGLGRNEQFF
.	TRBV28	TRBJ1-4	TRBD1	TGTGCCAGCAGTTCCCCGGACAGGTTTGAAAAACTGTTTTTT	CASSSPDRFEKLFF
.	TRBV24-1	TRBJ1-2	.	TGTGCCACCAGTGAAACTCAGGGGTATGGCTACACCTTC	CATSETQGYGYTF
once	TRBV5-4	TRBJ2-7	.	TGTGCCAGCAGCTTGGACAACTACGAGCAGTACTTC	CASSLDNYEQYF
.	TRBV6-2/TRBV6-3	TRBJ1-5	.	TGTGCCAGCAGTTACTTGGGCTATCAGCCCCAGCATTTT	CASSYLGYQPQHF
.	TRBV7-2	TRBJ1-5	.	TGTGCCAGCACCAATCTTGGGGGCTCCCTCCATTTT	CASTNLGGSLHF
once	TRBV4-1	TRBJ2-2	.	TGCGCCAGCAGCCAAGCGGCAGGATCGAACACCGGGGAGCTGTTTTTT	CASSQAAGSNTGELFF
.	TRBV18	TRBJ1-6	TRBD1	TGTGCCAGCTCACCCCAGGGGGCGAATTCACCCCTCCACTTT	CASSPQGANSPLHF
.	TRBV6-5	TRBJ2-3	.	TGTGCCAGCACACGAACTGGTCCCACAGATACGCAGTATTTT	CASTRTGPTDTQYF
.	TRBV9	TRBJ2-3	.	TGTGCCAGCAGCGTTTTCAGGTCGACAGATACGCAGTATTTT	CASSVFRSTDTQYF
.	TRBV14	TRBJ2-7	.	TGTGCCAGCAGCCAAGATATGGGCCCCGTGGGGCAGCAGTACTTC	CASSQDMGPVGQQYF
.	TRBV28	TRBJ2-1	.	TGTGCCAGCAGTTCCTATTGGGCTGCCGATGAGCAGTTCTTC	CASSSYWAADEQFF
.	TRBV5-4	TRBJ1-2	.	TGTGCCAGCAGCTTGGTATGGGACACGAGCTATGGCTACACCTTC	CASSLVWDTSYGYTF